What follows are 32 T cell receptor beta chains derived from one specimen sequenced in a study of blood T cell repertoires in COVID-19. The protocol was immunoSEQ multiplex PCR, while the TCRdb copy is restricted to in-frame clones and leaves out a portion. The sample lists 250,000 to 300,000 clones; around 89% were seen once. Input material: peripheral blood. The receptor set was obtained from a woman in her 40s with acute or convalescent COVID-19.

This CDR3 is CAIQGGINYGYTF. The CDR3 nucleotides read TGTGCCATCCAAGGGGGAATTAACTATGGCTACACCTTC. The chain is built from TRBV7-2 and TRBJ1-2, with D possibly being TRBD1 (6 bases). Germline loops: CDR1 SGHTA, CDR2 FQGNSA. Trimming shortened V by 10 bases and J by 1 base, and 13 bases separated the two germline ends. This CDR3 comprises 13 residues.

This chain joins TRBV27 and TRBJ1-2; 8 nucleotides agree with TRBD1. The V and J ends lost 6 bases and 4 bases, in that order; junction bases with no gene match: 13. Germline assignment: CDR1 MNHEY and CDR2 SMNVEV (reference sequence). The CDR3 covers 16 residues. CDR3 protein: CASRMTGVIGVYGYTF. The CDR3 DNA is TGTGCCAGCAGGATGACAGGGGTTATTGGTGTCTATGGCTACACCTTC.

The V gene is TRBV25-1, the J gene TRBJ2-7; 11 bases match TRBD1. Germline loops: CDR1 MGHDK, CDR2 SYGVNS. V trimming: 6 bases; J trimming: 6 bases; junction bases outside the gene matches: 13. This CDR3 contains 16 residues. The CDR3 here is CASRLRRTGGRSEQYV. The CDR3 nucleotides are TGTGCCAGCAGACTCCGCCGGACAGGGGGCCGGAGCGAGCAGTACGTC.

The V call is TRBV2, the J call TRBJ1-5, with 7 bases identical to TRBD1. This CDR3 is 15 amino acids long. With V trimmed by 4 bases and J by 6 bases, 9 bases remained unmatched. The germline V gene has CDR1 SNHLY and CDR2 FYNNEI. The CDR3 bases are TGTGCCAGCAGTGTCGGTACAGGGGCCCGTCAGCCCCAGCATTTT. Encoded protein: CASSVGTGARQPQHF.

The J gene is TRBJ1-3, the V gene TRBV30, with D maybe TRBD1 (5 bases). This CDR3 is 16 amino acids long. The ends were cut back, 5 bases at V and 1 base at J, with 18 bases in the middle. Germline V gene lookup returns CDR1 GTSNPN and CDR2 SVGIG (reference sequence). The CDR3 DNA follows: TGTGCCTGGGGGAGGGACGCGGAGGGATCTGGAAACACCATATATTTT. Protein: CAWGRDAEGSGNTIYF. Based on the CDR3 plus reference TRBV30 and TRBJ1-3, the full variable domain is SQTIHQWPATLVQPVGSPLSLECTVEGTSNPNLYWYRQAAGRGLQLLFYSVGIGQISSEVPQNLSASRPQDRQFILSSKKLLLSDSGFYLCAWGRDAEGSGNTIYFGEGSWLTVV.

The gene calls are TRBV4-2 and TRBJ1-2; possibly TRBD1 for D (6 bases). Per the germline V gene, CDR1 is LGHNA and CDR2 is YNFKEQ. The CDR3 is 15 amino acids. The V gene lost 0 bases and the J gene lost 6 bases, with 14 bases spanning the gap. The CDR3 here is CASSQEGALYDGYTF. In nucleotides, the CDR3 is TGTGCCAGCAGCCAAGAGGGGGCACTCTATGATGGCTACACCTTC.

The chain joins TRBV10-3 to TRBJ1-5; 7 nucleotides align to TRBD1. V shed 3 bases, J shed 2 bases, and the junction held 7 bases outside the gene matches. The CDR3 sequence is 16 residues long. In germline, CDR1 is ENHRY, CDR2 SYGVKD. The CDR3 region is CAISDIDRDRNQPQHF. Written as DNA, the CDR3 is TGTGCCATCAGTGACATTGACAGGGATCGCAATCAGCCCCAGCATTTT.

The rearrangement joins TRBV5-4 to TRBJ2-3; no clear D. The CDR3 is 15 amino acids. Trimming left V 4 bases short and J 2 bases short, with 14 bases between. Germline CDR1 is SGHNT and CDR2 is YYREEE (reference sequence). Here the CDR3 reads CASSPTVGHTDTQYF. CDR3 bases: TGTGCCAGCAGCCCTACCGTGGGCCACACAGATACGCAGTATTTT.

The rearrangement uses TRBV9 and TRBJ1-6; possibly TRBD1 for D (6 bases). V lost 3 bases, J lost 7 bases, and 14 bases lay in between. Germline CDR1 is SGDLS and CDR2 is YYNGEE. This CDR3 comprises 15 residues. For the CDR3, the DNA is TGTGCCAGCAGCGAACACAGGGTGGGCAATTCACCCCTCCACTTT. Its translation is CASSEHRVGNSPLHF.

The V and J genes are TRBV15 and TRBJ1-1, with TRBD1 identical over 8 bases. CDR1 is LNHNV and CDR2 is YYDKDF in the germline V gene (reference sequence). The V gene end was trimmed by 4 bases and the J gene end by 4 bases; junction bases not matched to a gene: 8. The CDR3 runs 15 residues. The CDR3 loop is CATSTFRTGSTEAFF. CDR3 DNA sequence: TGTGCCACCAGCACCTTTAGGACAGGGAGCACTGAAGCTTTCTTT.

The chain employs TRBV4-1 and TRBJ2-3; 11 bases are a match to TRBD2. Trimming at V came to 2 bases and at J to 1 base, leaving 2 bases not matched to a gene. The CDR3 covers 16 residues. Germline V CDR1 and CDR2: MGHRA, YSYEKL. CDR3 nucleotides: TGCGCCAGCAGCCAACTAGCGGGGGGACGCACAGATACGCAGTATTTT. It yields the protein CASSQLAGGRTDTQYF.

V usage is TRBV7-7 and J usage is TRBJ2-5; D perhaps matches TRBD1 (5 bases). Deletions cut 5 bases from V and 5 bases from J, with 12 bases between. Germline V lookup: CDR1 SSHAT, CDR2 FNYEAQ (reference sequence). The CDR3 totals 13 residues. The CDR3 DNA sequence: TGTGCCAGCAGCCGGGTGGGGCGGGAGACCCAGTACTTC. Its protein is CASSRVGRETQYF.

This chain links TRBV7-9 with TRBJ1-1; D ambiguous. V was clipped by 0 bases and J by 1 base, with 12 bases between them. CDR3 length: 16 residues. Germline CDR1 is SEHNR and CDR2 is FQNEAQ (reference sequence). This chain's CDR3 is CASSLASSTANTEAFF. CDR3 sequence (DNA): TGTGCCAGCAGCTTAGCGAGTAGTACAGCGAACACTGAAGCTTTCTTT.

This clone was seen a few times. The V gene is TRBV19, the J gene TRBJ1-1; the D gene is possibly TRBD1 (5 bases). The germline CDR1 and CDR2 sequences are LNHDA and SQIVND (reference sequence). The germline V and J ends were trimmed by 0 bases and 0 bases, with 11 bases remaining between them. The CDR3 totals 16 residues. The CDR3 protein is CASSIDDSRMNTEAFF. In DNA, the CDR3 is TGTGCCAGTAGTATAGATGACAGTCGGATGAACACTGAAGCTTTCTTT. Combining the CDR3 with reference TRBV19 and TRBJ1-1 gives the whole variable domain DGGITQSPKYLFRKEGQNVTLSCEQNLNHDAMYWYRQDPGQGLRLIYYSQIVNDFQKGDIAEGYSVSREKKESFPLTVTSAQKNPTAFYLCASSIDDSRMNTEAFFGQGTRLTVV.

This chain uses TRBV5-4 with TRBJ1-1; D ambiguous. The V gene's germline CDR1 is SGHNT and CDR2 YYREEE (reference sequence). This CDR3 has 13 residues. The germline V and J ends were trimmed by 3 bases and 1 base, with 7 bases remaining between them. CDR3 DNA sequence: TGTGCCAGCAGCTCAACAACGAACACTGAAGCTTTCTTT. Its protein is CASSSTTNTEAFF. The full variable domain, with the rest looked up from reference TRBV5-4 and TRBJ1-1, is ETGVTQSPTHLIKTRGQQVTLRCSSQSGHNTVSWYQQALGQGPQFIFQYYREEENGRGNFPPRFSGLQFPNYSSELNVNALELDDSALYLCASSSTTNTEAFFGQGTRLTVV.

This clone was seen a single time. The CDR3 here is CASSLGTSGGGLETQYF. DNA of the CDR3: TGCGCCAGCAGCCTCGGGACTAGCGGGGGGGGGTTAGAGACCCAGTACTTC. The gene calls are TRBV4-1 and TRBJ2-5, with TRBD2 matching over 16 bases. J was trimmed by 4 bases and V by 4 bases; bases with no gene match: 6. Looked up from germline, CDR1 is MGHRA and CDR2 is YSYEKL. The CDR3 length is 17 residues.

As concerns this clone: The junction departs from germline at one end; a sequencing error may be responsible. The chain uses TRBV9 and TRBJ2-1; D unclear. From germline, CDR1 is SGDLS and CDR2 YYNGEE. This CDR3 spans 15 amino acids. CDR3 in amino acids: CASSVVGESFNEQFF. As DNA, the CDR3 is TGTGCCAGCAGCGTAGTTGGTGAGTCCTTCAATGAGCAGTTCTTC.

The rearrangement links TRBV6-2 or TRBV6-3 to TRBJ2-3; TRBD2 aligns across 11 bases. Per germline, CDR1 MNHEY and CDR2 SVGEGT. V was clipped by 5 bases and J by 2 bases; unmatched bases: 9. This CDR3 spans 17 amino acids. CDR3 sequence (DNA): TGTGCCAGCAGTACCTTCCCTAGCGGGGGGCTCACAGATACGCAGTATTTT. It codes for CASSTFPSGGLTDTQYF.

The genes are TRBV7-8 and TRBJ1-4, with 7 nucleotides matching TRBD1. J gave up 3 bases and V 7 bases, and 2 bases lay outside the gene matches. The CDR3 is 13 amino acids. The V gene's germline CDR1 is SGHVS and CDR2 FQNEAQ. The CDR3 loop is CASKRGPNEKLFF. The DNA for the CDR3 is TGTGCCAGCAAAAGGGGGCCTAATGAAAAACTGTTTTTT.

This clone was detected once. J is TRBJ1-3 and V is TRBV6-5, with D unclear. The ends were cut back, 6 bases at V and 9 bases at J, with 6 bases in the middle. Germline lookup yields CDR1 MNHEY and CDR2 SVGAGI. The CDR3 has 10 residues. As DNA, the CDR3 is TGTGCCAGCAGCGGAGTCACCATATATTTT. Its protein is CASSGVTIYF.

This clone was recorded only once. This chain connects TRBV5-1 to TRBJ1-2; D is unresolved. V lost 0 bases and J lost 5, with 8 bases in between. The CDR3 contains 13 residues. The V gene's germline CDR1 is SGHRS and CDR2 YFSETQ. The CDR3 nucleotides read TGCGCCAGCAGCTTGGCCCCGAGTTATGGCTACACCTTC. Translating it yields CASSLAPSYGYTF.

The genes are TRBV30 and TRBJ1-2; 10 bases match TRBD1. V lost 3 bases and J lost 9; bases outside the gene matches: 13. The CDR3 extends over 15 amino acids. The germline V gene has CDR1 GTSNPN and CDR2 SVGIG (reference sequence). Written as DNA, the CDR3 is TGTGCCTGGAGGGCCGACGGGACAGGGGTGGGTAGCTACACCTTC. Translation: CAWRADGTGVGSYTF. Variable domain in full (rest from reference TRBV30 and TRBJ1-2): SQTIHQWPATLVQPVGSPLSLECTVEGTSNPNLYWYRQAAGRGLQLLFYSVGIGQISSEVPQNLSASRPQDRQFILSSKKLLLSDSGFYLCAWRADGTGVGSYTFGSGTRLTVV.

The genes are TRBV19 and TRBJ2-1, with 7 bases that match TRBD2. Germline CDR1 reads LNHDA; CDR2 reads SQIVND (reference sequence). The CDR3 is 15 amino acids. With V trimmed by 5 bases and J by 0 bases, 4 bases remained unmatched. The CDR3: CASSGGGSSYNEQFF. The CDR3 bases are TGTGCCAGTAGTGGGGGGGGGAGCTCCTACAATGAGCAGTTCTTC.

This clone appeared once. This chain uses TRBV27 with TRBJ1-5; no definite D call. The CDR3 runs 11 residues. Germline V CDR1 and CDR2: MNHEY, SMNVEV (reference sequence). Between the trimmed V and J ends, which lost 5 bases and 9 bases, there was a span of 8 bases. CDR3 sequence: CASSPPRPQHF. The CDR3 DNA reads as TGTGCCAGCAGTCCACCGAGGCCCCAGCATTTT.

Only one count was recorded for this clone. The chain employs TRBV2 and TRBJ2-2, with D possibly matching TRBD1 (7 bases). The germline CDR1 and CDR2 sequences are SNHLY and FYNNEI. Trimming stripped 8 bases from V and 6 bases from J, with 19 bases between. This CDR3 is built from 15 residues. This CDR3 reads CASRPRQGGAGELFF. The CDR3 bases are TGTGCCAGCCGGCCACGACAGGGCGGGGCCGGGGAGCTGTTTTTT. Full variable domain (rest looked up from reference TRBV2 and TRBJ2-2): EPEVTQTPSHQVTQMGQEVILRCVPISNHLYFYWYRQILGQKVEFLVSFYNNEISEKSEIFDDQFSVERPDGSNFTLKIRSTKLEDSAMYFCASRPRQGGAGELFFGEGSRLTVL.

The chain couples TRBV27 to TRBJ1-1, with D unclear. From germline, CDR1 is MNHEY and CDR2 SMNVEV (reference sequence). The CDR3 runs 13 residues. Trimming pared 2 bases from V and 4 bases from J, leaving 8 bases between. Here the CDR3 DNA reads TGTGCCAGCAGTTTAGGCAGGATCACTGAAGCTTTCTTT. Amino acids: CASSLGRITEAFF.

V usage is TRBV5-1 and J usage is TRBJ2-1, with 10 nucleotides matching TRBD2. Losses at the gene ends were 0 bases for V and 6 bases for J; bases not matched to a gene: 12. The V gene's germline CDR1 is SGHRS and CDR2 YFSETQ. The CDR3 is 18 residues long. For the CDR3, the DNA is TGCGCCAGCAGCTTGGCCCCCCCCAGCGGGGGGGCCTTCAATGAGCAGTTCTTC. This gives the protein CASSLAPPSGGAFNEQFF.

The chain has TRBV12-3 or TRBV12-4 and TRBJ1-2; D may be TRBD1 (6 bases). The CDR3 totals 13 residues. Between the trimmed V and J ends, which lost 7 bases and 6 bases, there was a span of 15 bases. The CDR3 sequence: CASTTTGRDGYTF. CDR3 bases: TGTGCCAGCACCACAACAGGGAGGGATGGCTACACCTTC.

This chain connects TRBV9 to TRBJ1-2; D is unresolved. CDR3 size: 15 residues. The germline V gene encodes CDR1 SGDLS and CDR2 YYNGEE. V was shortened by 2 bases and J by 2 bases, with 13 bases between the two germline ends. CDR3 DNA: TGTGCCAGCAGCGTCGCACTGTTTAAAAACTATGGCTACACCTTC. Amino acids: CASSVALFKNYGYTF.

The genes are TRBV11-2 and TRBJ2-3; 7 nucleotides line up with TRBD1. The CDR3 spans 13 residues. CDR1 is SGHAT, CDR2 FQNNGV, per germline. Germline trimming cut 4 bases from V and 8 bases from J; bases unmatched to any gene: 6. The CDR3, as DNA: TGTGCCAGCAGCTCCCGACAGGGCGGTACGCAGTATTTT. It yields the protein CASSSRQGGTQYF. The variable domain in full, with the rest retrieved from reference TRBV11-2 and TRBJ2-3, is EAGVAQSPRYKIIEKRQSVAFWCNPISGHATLYWYQQILGQGPKLLIQFQNNGVVDDSQLPKDRFSAERLKGVDSTLKIQPAKLEDSAVYLCASSSRQGGTQYFGPGTRLTVL.

The chain couples TRBV19 to TRBJ1-2; D gene uncertain. Germline V gives CDR1 LNHDA, CDR2 SQIVND (reference sequence). The CDR3 sequence is 16 residues long. Trimming left V 0 bases short and J 4 bases short, with 15 bases between. CDR3 DNA: TGTGCCAGTAGTATAGAGTCTCCTCCTGGGCTCTATGGCTACACCTTC. It encodes CASSIESPPGLYGYTF.

The chain carries TRBV7-9 and TRBJ1-2, with unresolved D. This CDR3 is built from 14 residues. V lost 5 bases and J lost 6, with 16 bases in between. Germline V gene lookup returns CDR1 SEHNR and CDR2 FQNEAQ (reference sequence). The CDR3 sequence: CASSPRRRLDGYTF. For the CDR3, the DNA is TGTGCCAGCAGCCCTCGTCGGAGGCTGGATGGCTACACCTTC.